Each of the 5 T cell receptor beta chains below was sequenced from the same sample in a study of blood T cell repertoires in COVID-19. Measured with immunoSEQ multiplex PCR; TCRdb has only the in-frame clones, and not every one. The top ten clones hold about 0.54% of a sample with about 190,000 clones, around 90% of them seen once. Material: peripheral blood. These receptors all stem from a man in his fifties with acute or convalescent COVID-19.

The DNA of the CDR3 is TGTGCCAGCATGCGGGGAGAAGAGACCCAGTACTTC. Protein: CASMRGEETQYF. V usage is TRBV3-1 (or the pseudogene TRBV3-2) and J usage is TRBJ2-5; a possible D gene is TRBD2 (6 bases). Between the trimmed V and J ends, which lost 7 bases and 3 bases, there was a span of 9 bases. CDR3 length: 12 amino acids. Germline V lookup: CDR1 LGHDT, CDR2 YNNKEL (reference sequence).

This chain connects TRBV28 to TRBJ1-6; TRBD1 matches 11 bases. This CDR3 is built from 16 residues. With V trimmed by 2 bases and J by 6 bases, 3 bases remained unmatched. In germline, CDR1 is MDHEN, CDR2 SYDVKM. CDR3 amino acids: CASSLGGQGVNSPLHF. Written as DNA, the CDR3 is TGTGCCAGCAGTTTAGGGGGACAGGGGGTTAATTCACCCCTCCACTTT. The full variable domain, in which reference TRBV28 and TRBJ1-6 provide the parts outside the CDR3, is DVKVTQSSRYLVKRTGEKVFLECVQDMDHENMFWYRQDPGLGLRLIYFSYDVKMKEKGDIPEGYSVSREKKERFSLILESASTNQTSMYLCASSLGGQGVNSPLHFGNGTRLTVT.

This rearrangement joins TRBV29-1 to TRBJ1-5; no definite D call. V was shortened by 4 bases and J by 4 bases, with 11 bases between the two germline ends. Germline lookup yields CDR1 SQVTM and CDR2 ANQGSEA. CDR3 length: 13 residues. CDR3 residues: CSVGRQANQPQHF. Here the CDR3 DNA reads TGCAGCGTTGGAAGGCAGGCAAATCAGCCCCAGCATTTT.

This clone has just one count. The gene calls are TRBV10-3 and TRBJ2-2; the match to TRBD1 covers 7 bases. V lost 8 bases to trimming and J lost 3 bases; unmatched junction nucleotides: 9. This CDR3 region has 15 residues. Germline values: CDR1 ENHRY, CDR2 SYGVKD. The CDR3 sequence: CAIGRAGTDTGELFF. CDR3 in DNA: TGTGCCATCGGCAGAGCCGGGACAGACACCGGGGAGCTGTTTTTT.

This sequence joins TRBV28 and TRBJ2-7; perhaps TRBD2 as D (5 bases). The CDR3 is 14 residues long. The V end lost 2 bases, the J end lost 2 bases, and 10 bases lay between the germline ends. Germline V gives CDR1 MDHEN, CDR2 SYDVKM. CDR3 sequence: CASSLEGFPYEQYF. Here the CDR3 DNA reads TGTGCCAGCAGTTTAGAGGGTTTTCCCTACGAGCAGTACTTC.